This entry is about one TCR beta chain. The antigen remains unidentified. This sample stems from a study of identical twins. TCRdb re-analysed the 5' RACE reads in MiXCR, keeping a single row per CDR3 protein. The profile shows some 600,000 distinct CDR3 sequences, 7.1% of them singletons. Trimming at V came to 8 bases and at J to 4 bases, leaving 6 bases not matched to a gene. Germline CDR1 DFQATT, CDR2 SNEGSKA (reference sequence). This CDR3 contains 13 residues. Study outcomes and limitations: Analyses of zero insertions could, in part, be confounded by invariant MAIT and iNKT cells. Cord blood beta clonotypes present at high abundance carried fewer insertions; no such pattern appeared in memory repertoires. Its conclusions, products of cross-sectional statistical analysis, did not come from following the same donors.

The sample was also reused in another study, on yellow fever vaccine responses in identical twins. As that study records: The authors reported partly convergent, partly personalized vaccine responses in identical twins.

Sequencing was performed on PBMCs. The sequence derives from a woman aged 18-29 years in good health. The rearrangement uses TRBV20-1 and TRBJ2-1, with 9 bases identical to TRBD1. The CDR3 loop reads CSPTGGQYNEQFF. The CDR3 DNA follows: TGCAGTCCCACAGGGGGCCAATACAATGAGCAGTTCTTC.